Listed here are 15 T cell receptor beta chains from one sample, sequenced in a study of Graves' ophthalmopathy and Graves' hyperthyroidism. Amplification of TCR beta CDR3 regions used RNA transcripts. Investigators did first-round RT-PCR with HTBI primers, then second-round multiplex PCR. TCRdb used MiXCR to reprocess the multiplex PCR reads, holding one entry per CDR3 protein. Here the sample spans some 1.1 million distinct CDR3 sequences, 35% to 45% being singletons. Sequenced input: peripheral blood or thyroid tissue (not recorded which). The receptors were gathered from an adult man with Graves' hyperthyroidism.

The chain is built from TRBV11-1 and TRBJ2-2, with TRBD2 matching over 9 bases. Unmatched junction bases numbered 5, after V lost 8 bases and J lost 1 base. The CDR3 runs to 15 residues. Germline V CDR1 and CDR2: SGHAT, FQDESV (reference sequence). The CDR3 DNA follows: TGTGCCAGCCGGAGACTAGCGGAGAACACCGGGGAGCTGTTTTTT. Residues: CASRRLAENTGELFF.

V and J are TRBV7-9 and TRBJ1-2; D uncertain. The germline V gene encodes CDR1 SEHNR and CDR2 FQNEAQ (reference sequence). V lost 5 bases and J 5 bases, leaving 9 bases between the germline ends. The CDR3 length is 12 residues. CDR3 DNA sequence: TGTGCCAGCAGCCCACTCAAGTATGGCTACACCTTC. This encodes CASSPLKYGYTF.

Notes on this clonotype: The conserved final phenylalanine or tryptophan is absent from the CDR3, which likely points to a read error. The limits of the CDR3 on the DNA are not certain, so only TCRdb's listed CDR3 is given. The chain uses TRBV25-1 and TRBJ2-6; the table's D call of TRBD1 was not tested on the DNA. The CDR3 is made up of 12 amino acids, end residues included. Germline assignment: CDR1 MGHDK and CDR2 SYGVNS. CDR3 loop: CASSSLMGTGTY.

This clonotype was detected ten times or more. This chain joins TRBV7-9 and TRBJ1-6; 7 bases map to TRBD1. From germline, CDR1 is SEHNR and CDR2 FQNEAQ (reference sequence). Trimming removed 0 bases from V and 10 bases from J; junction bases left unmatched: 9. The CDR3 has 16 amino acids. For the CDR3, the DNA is TGTGCCAGCAGCTTAGCCCAAAGGACAGGAGGCTCACCCCTCCACTTT. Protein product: CASSLAQRTGGSPLHF.

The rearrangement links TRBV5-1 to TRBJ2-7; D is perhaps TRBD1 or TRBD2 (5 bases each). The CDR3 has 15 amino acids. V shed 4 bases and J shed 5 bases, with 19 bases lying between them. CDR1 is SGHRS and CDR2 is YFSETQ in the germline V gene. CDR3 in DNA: TGCGCCAGCAGCCCACCAAGGGACGGTCGGAACGAGCAGTACTTC. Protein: CASSPPRDGRNEQYF.

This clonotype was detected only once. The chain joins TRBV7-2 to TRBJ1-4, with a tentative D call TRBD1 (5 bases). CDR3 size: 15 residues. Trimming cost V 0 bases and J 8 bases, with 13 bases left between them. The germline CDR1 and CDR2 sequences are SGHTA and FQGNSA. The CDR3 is CASSLARRASEKLFF. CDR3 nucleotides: TGTGCCAGCAGCTTAGCTCGCAGGGCGAGCGAAAAACTGTTTTTT.

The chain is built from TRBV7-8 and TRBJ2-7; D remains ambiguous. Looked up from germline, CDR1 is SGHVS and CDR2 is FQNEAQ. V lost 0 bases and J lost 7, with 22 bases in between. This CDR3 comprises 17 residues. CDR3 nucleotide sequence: TGTGCCAGCAGCTTAGCCGGGCTAAGACACCGTCGAAAGGAGCAGTACTTC. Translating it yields CASSLAGLRHRRKEQYF.

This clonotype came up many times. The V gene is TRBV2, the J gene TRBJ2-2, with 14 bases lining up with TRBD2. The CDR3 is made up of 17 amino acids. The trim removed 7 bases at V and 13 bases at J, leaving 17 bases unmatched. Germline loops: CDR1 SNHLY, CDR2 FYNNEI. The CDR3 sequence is CASKQGLAGVLTMGLFF. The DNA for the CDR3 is TGTGCCAGCAAGCAGGGACTAGCGGGGGTGTTGACGATGGGGCTGTTTTTT.

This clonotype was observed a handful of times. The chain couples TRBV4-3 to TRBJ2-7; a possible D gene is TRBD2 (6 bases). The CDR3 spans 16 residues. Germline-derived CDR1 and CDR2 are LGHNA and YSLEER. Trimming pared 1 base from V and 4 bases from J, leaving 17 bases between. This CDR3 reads CASSQGRTAGRYEQYF. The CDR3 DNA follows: TGCGCCAGCAGCCAAGGGAGGACGGCGGGAAGATACGAGCAGTACTTC.

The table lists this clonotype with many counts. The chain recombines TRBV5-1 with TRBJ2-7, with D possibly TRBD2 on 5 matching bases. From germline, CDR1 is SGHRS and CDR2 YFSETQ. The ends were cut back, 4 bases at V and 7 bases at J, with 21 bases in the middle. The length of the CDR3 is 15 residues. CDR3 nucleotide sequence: TGCGCCAGCAGCGCCGACGCACTAGGAACAAGGGAGCAGTACTTC. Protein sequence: CASSADALGTREQYF. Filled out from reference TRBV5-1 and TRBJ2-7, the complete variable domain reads KAGVTQTPRYLIKTRGQQVTLSCSPISGHRSVSWYQQTPGQGLQFLFEYFSETQRNKGNFPGRFSGRQFSNSRSEMNVSTLELGDSALYLCASSADALGTREQYFGPGTRLTVT.

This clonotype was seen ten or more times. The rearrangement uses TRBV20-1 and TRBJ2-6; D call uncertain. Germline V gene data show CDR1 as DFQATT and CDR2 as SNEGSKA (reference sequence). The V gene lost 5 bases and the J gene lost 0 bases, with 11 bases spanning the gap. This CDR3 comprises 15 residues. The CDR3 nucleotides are TGCAGTGCTGCACCCCTTAGCTCTGGGGCCAACGTCCTGACTTTC. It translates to CSAAPLSSGANVLTF.

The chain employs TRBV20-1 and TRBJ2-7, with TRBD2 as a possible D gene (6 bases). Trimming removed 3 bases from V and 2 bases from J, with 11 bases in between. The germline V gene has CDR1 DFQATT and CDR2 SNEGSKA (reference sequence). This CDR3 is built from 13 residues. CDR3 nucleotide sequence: TGCAGTGCTAGGGGGCGGGGCCCCTACGAGCAGTACTTC. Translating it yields CSARGRGPYEQYF.

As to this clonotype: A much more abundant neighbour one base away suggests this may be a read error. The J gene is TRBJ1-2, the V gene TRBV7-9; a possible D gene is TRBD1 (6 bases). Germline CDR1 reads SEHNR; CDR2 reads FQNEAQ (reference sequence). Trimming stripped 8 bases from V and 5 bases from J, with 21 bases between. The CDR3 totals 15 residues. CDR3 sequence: CASEGGEASWYGYTF. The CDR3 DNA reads TGTGCCAGCGAGGGGGGGGAGGCCTCGTGGTATGGCTACACCTTC.

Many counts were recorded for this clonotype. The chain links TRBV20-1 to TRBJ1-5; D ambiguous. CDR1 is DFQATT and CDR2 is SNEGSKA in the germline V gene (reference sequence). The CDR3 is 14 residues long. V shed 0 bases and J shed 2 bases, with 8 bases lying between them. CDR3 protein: CSARDLRGNQPQHF. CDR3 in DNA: TGCAGTGCTAGAGATCTGAGGGGCAATCAGCCCCAGCATTTT.

The CDR3 region is CSGGHWSEQYF. CDR3 nucleotide sequence: TGCAGCGGTGGACACTGGAGCGAGCAGTACTTC. The rearrangement uses TRBV29-1 and TRBJ2-7, with D maybe TRBD1 (5 bases). Germline V lookup: CDR1 SQVTM, CDR2 ANQGSEA. V was pared by 7 bases and J by 6 bases, with 13 bases between. The CDR3 totals 11 residues.